A single sample is the source of the 13 T cell receptor beta chains below, sequenced in a study of blood T cell repertoires in COVID-19. Clones were sequenced by immunoSEQ multiplex PCR, and TCRdb holds only the in-frame ones, with some missing. The repertoire holds around 120,000 clones, with 70% to 80% as singletons. Material: peripheral blood. The receptor set was obtained from a man over 45 with acute or convalescent COVID-19.

Only a few counts were recorded for this clone. This chain links TRBV3-1 (or the pseudogene TRBV3-2) with TRBJ2-1; D perhaps matches TRBD1 (6 bases). The V gene's germline CDR1 is LGHDT and CDR2 YNNKEL (reference sequence). This CDR3 contains 20 residues. V was cut by 2 bases and J by 7 bases, with 30 bases left in between. The CDR3 DNA sequence: TGTGCCAGCAGCCAAACCTCTACAGGGATTAAATTGCGTAGGGTAAATGAGCAGTTCTTC. It encodes CASSQTSTGIKLRRVNEQFF.

This clone has only one observation. CDR3 sequence: CASSLGQVNTEAFF. For the CDR3, the DNA is TGCGCCAGCAGCTTGGGACAGGTGAACACTGAAGCTTTCTTT. The chain couples TRBV5-1 to TRBJ1-1; D possibly corresponds to TRBD1 (6 bases). V gave up 0 bases and J gave up 0 bases, with 6 bases separating them. Germline values: CDR1 SGHRS, CDR2 YFSETQ. The CDR3 length is 14 residues.

The genes are TRBV4-2 and TRBJ1-1; no clear D gene. Germline loops: CDR1 LGHNA, CDR2 YNFKEQ. The CDR3 runs 13 residues. The germline V and J ends were trimmed by 1 base and 1 base, with 4 bases remaining between them. The CDR3 loop reads CASSQAGNTEAFF. For the CDR3, the DNA is TGTGCCAGCAGCCAAGCGGGGAACACTGAAGCTTTCTTT.

CDR3 nucleotide sequence: TGTGCCAGTAGTTCTCAGCGAGGGGAGACCCAGTACTTC. Amino acid sequence: CASSSQRGETQYF. This chain uses TRBV19 with TRBJ2-5, with D perhaps matching TRBD2 (5 bases). Germline V gene data show CDR1 as LNHDA and CDR2 as SQIVND (reference sequence). This CDR3 spans 13 amino acids. V shed 5 bases and J shed 5 bases, with 12 bases lying between them. The full variable domain, completed using reference TRBV19 and TRBJ2-5, is DGGITQSPKYLFRKEGQNVTLSCEQNLNHDAMYWYRQDPGQGLRLIYYSQIVNDFQKGDIAEGYSVSREKKESFPLTVTSAQKNPTAFYLCASSSQRGETQYFGPGTRLLVL.

The chain uses TRBV20-1 and TRBJ2-1; no clear D. This CDR3 is built from 11 residues. The germline V gene encodes CDR1 DFQATT and CDR2 SNEGSKA (reference sequence). Between the trimmed V and J ends, which lost 4 bases and 3 bases, there was a span of 4 bases. CDR3 sequence reads: CSATGYNEQFF. In nucleotides, the CDR3 is TGCAGTGCTACGGGCTACAATGAGCAGTTCTTC.

The chain carries TRBV18 and TRBJ1-2; maybe TRBD1 (5 bases). CDR3 length: 14 amino acids. CDR1 and CDR2 (germline): KGHSH, LQKENI. V dropped 0 bases and J dropped 4 bases, with 9 bases sitting between them. This chain's CDR3 is CASSPPGQTYGYTF. CDR3 nucleotide sequence: TGTGCCAGCTCACCACCGGGGCAGACCTATGGCTACACCTTC.

The chain carries TRBV4-1 and TRBJ2-5; weak D call: TRBD1 (6 bases). Germline CDR1 and CDR2: MGHRA and YSYEKL. The CDR3 has 13 residues. Trimming pared 4 bases from V and 2 bases from J, leaving 8 bases between. The CDR3 spells CASSPGQQETQYF. In DNA form, the CDR3 reads TGCGCCAGCAGCCCCGGACAGCAAGAGACCCAGTACTTC.

The chain is built from TRBV5-1 and TRBJ1-1; D not resolved. CDR1 is SGHRS and CDR2 is YFSETQ in the germline V gene. This CDR3 comprises 14 residues. With 1 base removed from V and 4 bases from J, the gap between germline ends came to 11 bases. DNA for the CDR3: TGCGCCAGCAGCTTGTCAGGTGGGAGCACTGAAGCTTTCTTT. It yields the protein CASSLSGGSTEAFF.

The chain links TRBV28 to TRBJ2-3; possibly TRBD1 for D (6 bases). The CDR3 covers 15 residues. V was trimmed by 6 bases and J by 2 bases, leaving 15 bases between them. Germline lookup yields CDR1 MDHEN and CDR2 SYDVKM. CDR3 in amino acids: CASRPDRRPTDTQYF. The CDR3 nucleotides are TGTGCCAGCAGACCCGACAGGAGACCCACAGATACGCAGTATTTT.

This sequence joins TRBV2 and TRBJ1-6; D unresolved. Germline V gives CDR1 SNHLY, CDR2 FYNNEI. V gave up 3 bases and J gave up 7 bases, with 10 bases separating them. The CDR3 loop spans 14 amino acids. The CDR3 DNA follows: TGTGCCAGCAGTGACCCGGGGTACAATTCACCCCTCCACTTT. This gives the protein CASSDPGYNSPLHF. The complete variable domain, with remaining parts taken from reference TRBV2 and TRBJ1-6, reads EPEVTQTPSHQVTQMGQEVILRCVPISNHLYFYWYRQILGQKVEFLVSFYNNEISEKSEIFDDQFSVERPDGSNFTLKIRSTKLEDSAMYFCASSDPGYNSPLHFGNGTRLTVT.

This clone was picked up many times. The V and J genes are TRBV27 and TRBJ1-2; D gene uncertain. Between the trimmed V and J ends, which lost 5 bases and 5 bases, there was a span of 9 bases. The V gene's germline CDR1 is MNHEY and CDR2 SMNVEV (reference sequence). This CDR3 has 12 amino acids. CDR3 DNA sequence: TGTGCCAGCAGTACCGACATGTATGGCTACACCTTC. Residues: CASSTDMYGYTF.

V and J are TRBV3-1 (or the pseudogene TRBV3-2) and TRBJ1-4, with no clear D. Germline CDR1 and CDR2: LGHDT and YNNKEL (reference sequence). CDR3 length: 15 amino acids. V dropped 0 bases and J dropped 6 bases, with 11 bases sitting between them. CDR3 sequence: CASSQDASRDEKLFF. The CDR3 nucleotides read TGTGCCAGCAGCCAAGATGCCAGCCGGGATGAAAAACTGTTTTTT.

This rearrangement joins TRBV15 to TRBJ2-1; D remains ambiguous. The CDR3 extends over 15 amino acids. Germline CDR1 is LNHNV and CDR2 is YYDKDF (reference sequence). The germline V and J ends were trimmed by 0 bases and 10 bases, with 16 bases remaining between them. CDR3 amino acids: CATSRDRLSREEQFF. In DNA, the CDR3 is TGTGCCACCAGCAGAGATCGTCTCTCAAGAGAGGAGCAGTTCTTC.